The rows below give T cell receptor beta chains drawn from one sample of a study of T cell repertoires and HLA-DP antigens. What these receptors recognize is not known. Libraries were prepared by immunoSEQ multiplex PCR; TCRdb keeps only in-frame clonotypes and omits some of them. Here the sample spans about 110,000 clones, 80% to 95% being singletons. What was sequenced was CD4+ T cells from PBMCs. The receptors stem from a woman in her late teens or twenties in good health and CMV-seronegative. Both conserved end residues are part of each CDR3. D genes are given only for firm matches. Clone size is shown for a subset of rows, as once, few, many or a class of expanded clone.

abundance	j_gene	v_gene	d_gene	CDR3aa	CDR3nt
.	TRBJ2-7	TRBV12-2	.	CASRLALAGTFSYEQYF	TGTGCAAGTCGCTTAGCACTAGCGGGAACATTCTCCTACGAGCAGTACTTC
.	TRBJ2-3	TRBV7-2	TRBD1	CASSLGRTGGTDTQYF	TGTGCCAGCAGCTTAGGACGAACAGGGGGCACAGATACGCAGTATTTT
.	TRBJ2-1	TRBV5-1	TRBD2	CASSPGLAGGSPEQFF	TGCGCCAGCAGCCCGGGACTAGCGGGAGGTAGCCCTGAGCAGTTCTTC
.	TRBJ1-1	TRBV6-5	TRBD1	CASSYQGGMNTEAFF	TGTGCCAGCAGTTATCAGGGGGGGATGAACACTGAAGCTTTCTTT
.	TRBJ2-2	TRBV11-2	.	CASSLYFAGELFF	TGTGCCAGCAGCTTATATTTCGCCGGGGAGCTGTTTTTT
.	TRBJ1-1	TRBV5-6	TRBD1	CASSLGDRDDTEAFF	TGTGCCAGCAGCTTGGGGGACAGGGATGACACTGAAGCTTTCTTT
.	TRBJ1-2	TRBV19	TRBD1	CASSSTWDSSNYGYTF	TGTGCCAGTAGTTCAACCTGGGACAGCTCTAACTATGGCTACACCTTC
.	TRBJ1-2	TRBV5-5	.	CASSWAGDGYTF	TGTGCCAGCAGCTGGGCCGGGGACGGCTACACCTTC
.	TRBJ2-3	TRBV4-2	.	CASSRAQALSTDTQYF	TGTGCCAGCAGCCGGGCCCAGGCCTTAAGCACAGATACGCAGTATTTT
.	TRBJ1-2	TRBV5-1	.	CASSQMTMDYGYTF	TGCGCCAGCAGCCAAATGACTATGGACTATGGCTACACCTTC
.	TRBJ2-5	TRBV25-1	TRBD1	CASSEWQGEETQYF	TGTGCCAGCAGTGAATGGCAGGGGGAAGAGACCCAGTACTTC
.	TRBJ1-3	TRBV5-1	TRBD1	CASSTDRGYTIYF	TGCGCCAGCAGCACCGACAGGGGGTACACCATATATTTT
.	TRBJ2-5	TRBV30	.	CAWSGDIWETQYF	TGTGCCTGGAGTGGGGACATTTGGGAGACCCAGTACTTC
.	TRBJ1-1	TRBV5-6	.	CASSPSTGVMNTEAFF	TGTGCCAGCAGCCCCTCAACAGGCGTAATGAACACTGAAGCTTTCTTT
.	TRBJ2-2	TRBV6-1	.	CASSDYRATGELFF	TGTGCCAGCAGTGATTACAGGGCCACCGGGGAGCTGTTTTTT
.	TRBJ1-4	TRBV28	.	CASRRGGGGRDEKLFF	TGTGCCAGCAGACGCGGGGGAGGGGGGCGTGATGAAAAACTGTTTTTT
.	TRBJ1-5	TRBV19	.	CASSIEGINQPQHF	TGTGCCAGTAGTATAGAAGGAATCAATCAGCCCCAGCATTTT
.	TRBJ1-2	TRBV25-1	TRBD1	CASSGDRGANYGYTF	TGTGCCAGCAGTGGGGACAGGGGAGCTAACTATGGCTACACCTTC
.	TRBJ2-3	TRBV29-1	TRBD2	CSSGGSGGPDTQYF	TGCAGTAGCGGGGGGAGCGGGGGACCAGATACGCAGTATTTT
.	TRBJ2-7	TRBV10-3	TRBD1	CAISEPTGGFYEQYF	TGTGCCATCAGTGAGCCCACAGGGGGCTTCTACGAGCAGTACTTC
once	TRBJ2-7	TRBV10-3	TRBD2	CAISGAGGPYEQYF	TGTGCCATCAGTGGAGCGGGAGGGCCCTACGAGCAGTACTTC
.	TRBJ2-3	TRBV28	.	CASSLPLTDTQYF	TGTGCCAGCAGTTTACCCCTAACAGATACGCAGTATTTT
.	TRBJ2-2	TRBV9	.	CASSVASVGTNTGELFF	TGTGCCAGCAGCGTAGCTTCAGTCGGGACAAACACCGGGGAGCTGTTTTTT
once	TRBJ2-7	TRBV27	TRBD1	CASSTPGGEQYF	TGTGCCAGCAGTACTCCAGGGGGCGAGCAGTACTTC
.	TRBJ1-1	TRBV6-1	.	CASSEVKNTEAFF	TGTGCCAGCAGTGAAGTCAAGAACACTGAAGCTTTCTTT